This T cell receptor (beta chain) originates from a study of graft-versus-host responses after intestinal transplantation. Study in general: Each recipient received a multivisceral, liver-intestinal, or isolated intestinal graft. Overall study results and limits: Some patients had graft-donor T cell macrochimerism. In their allografts, the ratios of graft-versus-host to host-versus-graft T cell clones were high.

Sequencing was performed with immunoSEQ multiplex PCR; in TCRdb, only in-frame clones are kept and a portion is missing. The sample includes 80,000 or so clones, around 92% of them seen just once. In the case of this clone: What it binds is not known.

This CDR3 is built from 14 residues. The V gene's germline CDR1 is GTSNPN and CDR2 SVGIG (reference sequence). Trimming stripped 0 bases from V and 1 base from J, with 9 bases between. Here the sequenced sample was PBMCs, taken 98 days after intestinal transplantation. This rearrangement joins TRBV30 to TRBJ1-1; no clear D gene. This TCR came from a human patient who received an intestinal transplant, so some T cells may come from the graft donor. CDR3 sequence: CAWSVRHKNTEAFF. The CDR3 bases are TGTGCCTGGAGTGTACGGCATAAGAACACTGAAGCTTTCTTT.